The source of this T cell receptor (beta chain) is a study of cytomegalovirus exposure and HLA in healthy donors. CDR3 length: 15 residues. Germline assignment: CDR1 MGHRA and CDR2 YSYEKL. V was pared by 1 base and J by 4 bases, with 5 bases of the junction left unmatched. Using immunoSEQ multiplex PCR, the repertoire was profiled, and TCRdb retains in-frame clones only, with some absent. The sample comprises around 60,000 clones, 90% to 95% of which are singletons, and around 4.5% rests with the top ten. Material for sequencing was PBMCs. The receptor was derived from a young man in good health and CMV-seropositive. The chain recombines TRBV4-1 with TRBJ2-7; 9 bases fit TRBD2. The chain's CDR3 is CASSQGRGGPYEQYF. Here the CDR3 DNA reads TGCGCCAGCAGCCAAGGGCGGGGGGGTCCATACGAGCAGTACTTC.